This record concerns one TCR beta chain sequence. What it binds is unknown. These data are taken from a study of shared clonotypes between healthy human individuals. Findings of the study overall: A handful of donors shared approximately 5% of their naive CD4 clonotypes. Non-shared clonotypes had lower generation probabilities than clonotypes shared by all four sorted-subset donors.

Germline V gene data show CDR1 as LGHNA and CDR2 as YSLEER. Trimming removed 1 base from V and 0 bases from J; junction bases left unmatched: 7. CDR3 length: 18 amino acids. The method was immunoSEQ multiplex PCR; TCRdb's version includes in-frame clones alone and lacks a portion of them. The sample has approximately 1,500,000 clones, 95% to 99% seen once. Sequencing was done on a sample of naive CD4+ T cells sorted from blood. Subset in this sample: CD45RA+ positively selected. The chain uses TRBV4-3 and TRBJ2-4, with 9 bases fitting TRBD1. The sequence came from a man aged 25-40 years in good health. As DNA, the CDR3 is TGCGCCAGCAGCCAAGCCCCCGGGACAGGGTTAGCCAAAAACATTCAGTACTTC. It is translated as CASSQAPGTGLAKNIQYF.